The 21 T cell receptor beta chains below all came from one sample that was sequenced in a study of cytomegalovirus exposure and HLA in healthy donors. The PCR contained 60 Vbeta and 13 Jbeta primers. Method: immunoSEQ multiplex PCR; TCRdb's copy keeps in-frame clones and lacks some. The sample includes more than 95,000 clones, around 74% of them seen just once. The sequenced sample was PBMCs. The receptors come from a middle-aged woman in good health and CMV-seropositive.

In its sample, this clone was seen a few times. V usage is TRBV2 and J usage is TRBJ2-7; D might be TRBD2 (5 bases). This CDR3 is 16 amino acids long. The V end was cut by 3 bases, the J end by 3 bases, with 18 bases between. Germline V gene data show CDR1 as SNHLY and CDR2 as FYNNEI. DNA of the CDR3: TGTGCCAGCAGTGAGGGAGTTCTTCAAGGCGACTACGAGCAGTACTTC. It codes for CASSEGVLQGDYEQYF.

The chain couples TRBV6-1 to TRBJ1-5; 8 bases match TRBD1. Trimming cost V 2 bases and J 2 bases; bases outside gene matches: 2. Germline V gene lookup returns CDR1 MNHNS and CDR2 SASEGT. The CDR3 has 15 residues. CDR3 amino acids: CASSEQGQGNQPQHF. CDR3 nucleotides: TGTGCCAGCAGTGAACAGGGACAGGGCAATCAGCCCCAGCATTTT.

CDR3 sequence reads: CASSPIQGAVAEAFF. The CDR3 DNA reads TGTGCCAGCAGCCCGATACAGGGGGCGGTTGCTGAAGCTTTCTTT. The chain combines TRBV7-9 with TRBJ1-1, with 9 positions matching TRBD1. V trimming: 5 bases; J trimming: 6 bases; junction bases outside the gene matches: 10. The CDR3 runs to 15 residues. Germline V lookup: CDR1 SEHNR, CDR2 FQNEAQ (reference sequence).

This sequence joins TRBV7-3 and TRBJ2-2, with D unclear. Germline CDR1 SGHTA, CDR2 FQGTGA. V was trimmed by 2 bases and J by 4 bases, leaving 11 bases between them. The CDR3 has 15 residues. The CDR3 DNA reads TGTGCCAGCAGCTTATATGGAGCCAGCACCGGGGAGCTGTTTTTT. This encodes CASSLYGASTGELFF.

The chain carries TRBV7-2 and TRBJ2-7; TRBD1 aligns across 10 bases. V gave up 5 bases and J gave up 2 bases; unmatched junction bases: 6. The CDR3 covers 15 residues. The germline gives CDR1 SGHTA, CDR2 FQGNSA. The CDR3 region is CASSGRQGAAYEQYF. CDR3 DNA: TGTGCCAGCAGCGGGCGACAGGGGGCTGCCTACGAGCAGTACTTC.

The chain couples TRBV9 to TRBJ1-1, with D possibly matching TRBD1 (5 bases). The germline CDR1 and CDR2 sequences are SGDLS and YYNGEE. V gave up 4 bases and J gave up 1 base, with 14 bases separating them. This CDR3 has 15 amino acids. This CDR3 reads CASSLMGGKNTEAFF. As DNA, the CDR3 is TGTGCCAGCAGCCTAATGGGGGGGAAGAACACTGAAGCTTTCTTT.

This clone was seen a single time. This chain links TRBV4-1 with TRBJ2-7; 12 bases fit TRBD2. Losses at the gene ends were 1 base for V and 3 bases for J; bases not matched to a gene: 4. From germline, CDR1 is MGHRA and CDR2 YSYEKL. There are 16 residues in the CDR3. This CDR3 reads CASSQAGLAGRYEQYF. The CDR3, as DNA: TGCGCCAGCAGCCAAGCGGGACTAGCGGGCCGCTACGAGCAGTACTTC.

The chain uses TRBV5-4 and TRBJ1-4; D gene ambiguous. The length of the CDR3 is 11 residues. The germline V gene has CDR1 SGHNT and CDR2 YYREEE (reference sequence). The V gene lost 1 base and the J gene lost 11 bases, with 6 bases spanning the gap. CDR3 sequence reads: CASSLFVKLFF. The DNA for the CDR3 is TGTGCCAGCAGCTTGTTCGTGAAACTGTTTTTT.

The chain has TRBV28 and TRBJ2-5; D is possibly TRBD1 (5 bases). TRBJ2-7 matches the DNA end more closely, so the J call is doubtful. Germline loops: CDR1 MDHEN, CDR2 SYDVKM. The CDR3 loop spans 16 amino acids. The CDR3: CASSPLRGRGSYEQYF. The CDR3 coding sequence is TGTGCCAGCAGTCCACTCAGAGGTAGGGGAAGCTACGAGCAGTACTTC.

This chain joins TRBV27 and TRBJ2-1; D may be TRBD1 (6 bases). CDR1 MNHEY and CDR2 SMNVEV come from the germline V gene (reference sequence). The V and J ends lost 7 bases and 10 bases respectively, with 17 bases between them. The CDR3 has 13 residues. The CDR3 spells CASNIAQGGEQFF. The CDR3 DNA is TGTGCCAGCAATATAGCACAGGGTGGGGAGCAGTTCTTC.

A word on this clone: The junction departs from the called germline gene at one end, perhaps through a read error. The chain uses TRBV5-6 and TRBJ2-5; D might be TRBD1 (6 bases). This CDR3 contains 15 residues. Germline V gene sequence: CDR1 SGHDT, CDR2 YYEEEE. The CDR3: CASSFDGTTREAQYF. The CDR3 DNA follows: TGTGCCAGCAGCTTCGATGGGACAACAAGAGAGGCCCAGTACTTC.

The V and J genes are TRBV27 and TRBJ2-7; 8 positions agree with TRBD2. The ends lost 3 bases at V and 4 bases at J; junction bases unmatched: 17. Looked up from germline, CDR1 is MNHEY and CDR2 is SMNVEV (reference sequence). There are 18 residues in the CDR3. The CDR3 DNA sequence: TGTGCCAGCAGTTTCCGGAGGACTAGCTGGGATCATCAGTACGAGCAGTACTTC. Its translation is CASSFRRTSWDHQYEQYF.

This chain uses TRBV19 with TRBJ1-4, with D unclear. The V end was cut by 10 bases, the J end by 0 bases, with 12 bases between. The CDR3 sequence is 14 residues long. Germline CDR1 is LNHDA and CDR2 is SQIVND (reference sequence). The CDR3 sequence is CATGRRATNEKLFF. CDR3 coding DNA: TGTGCCACGGGGAGGCGGGCAACTAATGAAAAACTGTTTTTT.

The chain is built from TRBV4-2 and TRBJ1-5; D unclear. The CDR3 consists of 16 residues. CDR1 is LGHNA and CDR2 is YNFKEQ in the germline V gene. The V gene lost 4 bases and the J gene lost 8 bases, with 21 bases spanning the gap. The CDR3 DNA is TGTGCCAGCAGCCGGACCACGGGCCTTAGGAGGGAGCCCCAGCATTTT. Residues: CASSRTTGLRREPQHF.

The table lists this clone with a count of one. The J gene is TRBJ2-5, the V gene TRBV5-1; 8 nucleotides line up with TRBD1. The CDR3 consists of 14 residues. Unmatched junction bases numbered 9, after V lost 4 bases and J lost 7 bases. Per germline, CDR1 SGHRS and CDR2 YFSETQ. CDR3 coding DNA: TGCGCCAGCAGCGGACAGGGTCCCCAGGGGACCCAGTACTTC. This sequence encodes CASSGQGPQGTQYF.

The chain is built from TRBV5-4 and TRBJ2-5; 7 nucleotides agree with TRBD2. The closer fit of TRBJ2-7 to the DNA end suggests the J call may be wrong. CDR3 length: 12 amino acids. CDR1 and CDR2 from the germline V gene are SGHNT and YYREEE (reference sequence). The CDR3 protein is CASSWEGAEQYF. The CDR3, as DNA: TGTGCCAGCAGTTGGGAGGGTGCCGAGCAGTACTTC.

The rearrangement joins TRBV6-5 to TRBJ1-4; TRBD1 might be the D (5 bases). The CDR3 is 14 amino acids. V was cut by 0 bases and J by 6 bases, with 8 bases left in between. The germline V gene encodes CDR1 MNHEY and CDR2 SVGAGI. This chain's CDR3 is CASSYSGEDEKLFF. In DNA form, the CDR3 reads TGTGCCAGCAGTTACTCGGGGGAGGATGAAAAACTGTTTTTT.

This chain connects TRBV4-3 to TRBJ2-1; perhaps TRBD2 as D (7 bases). Germline CDR1 and CDR2: LGHNA and YSLEER. There are 16 residues in the CDR3. V was shortened by 0 bases and J by 8 bases, with 17 bases between the two germline ends. The CDR3 protein is CASSQEGGGRGYEQFF. In nucleotides, the CDR3 is TGCGCCAGCAGCCAAGAAGGGGGGGGCCGAGGGTATGAGCAGTTCTTC.

This clone was seen more than once but under ten times. The CDR3 bases are TGTGCCAGCAGCCAAGACTCCCGAGCACTGTTTTTT. It encodes CASSQDSRALFF. The V and J genes are TRBV14 and TRBJ1-4; D is ambiguous. CDR3 size: 12 residues. Germline V gives CDR1 SGHDN, CDR2 FVKESK. The V and J ends lost 0 bases and 13 bases respectively, with 9 bases between them.

V gene TRBV7-9 combines with J gene TRBJ2-7; 7 bases match TRBD1. Germline V gene data show CDR1 as SEHNR and CDR2 as FQNEAQ (reference sequence). This CDR3 has 13 amino acids. The J segment lost 0 bases and the V segment lost 8 bases, leaving 4 bases of the junction unmatched. For the CDR3, the DNA is TGTGCCAGCGGTGGACAGGTCTCCTACGAGCAGTACTTC. Its translation is CASGGQVSYEQYF.

This rearrangement joins TRBV5-6 to TRBJ2-7, with TRBD1 matching over 10 bases. The CDR3 extends over 16 amino acids. Germline CDR1 SGHDT, CDR2 YYEEEE. The V segment lost 4 bases and the J segment 7 bases; nucleotides outside the gene matches: 14. This chain's CDR3 is CASSPWDRGPTGEQYF. In DNA form, the CDR3 reads TGTGCCAGCAGCCCATGGGACAGGGGACCTACTGGAGAGCAGTACTTC. The whole variable domain, filled in from reference TRBV5-6 and TRBJ2-7, reads DAGVTQSPTHLIKTRGQQVTLRCSPKSGHDTVSWYQQALGQGPQFIFQYYEEEERQRGNFPDRFSGHQFPNYSSELNVNALLLGDSALYLCASSPWDRGPTGEQYFGPGTRLTVT.